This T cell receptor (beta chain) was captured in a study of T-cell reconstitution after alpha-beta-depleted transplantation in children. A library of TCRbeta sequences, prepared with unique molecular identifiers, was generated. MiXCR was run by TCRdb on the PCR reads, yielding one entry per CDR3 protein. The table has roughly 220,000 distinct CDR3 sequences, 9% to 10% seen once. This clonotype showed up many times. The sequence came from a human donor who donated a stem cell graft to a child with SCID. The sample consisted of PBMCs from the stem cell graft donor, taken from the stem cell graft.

The CDR3 protein is CASRTFRGTYEQYF. The CDR3 DNA follows: TGTGCCAGCAGAACATTCAGGGGGACCTACGAGCAGTACTTC. The chain employs TRBV11-2 and TRBJ2-7; 7 nucleotides match TRBD1. CDR3 size: 14 residues. Germline trimming cut 6 bases from V and 2 bases from J; bases unmatched to any gene: 7. Germline V gene sequence: CDR1 SGHAT, CDR2 FQNNGV.